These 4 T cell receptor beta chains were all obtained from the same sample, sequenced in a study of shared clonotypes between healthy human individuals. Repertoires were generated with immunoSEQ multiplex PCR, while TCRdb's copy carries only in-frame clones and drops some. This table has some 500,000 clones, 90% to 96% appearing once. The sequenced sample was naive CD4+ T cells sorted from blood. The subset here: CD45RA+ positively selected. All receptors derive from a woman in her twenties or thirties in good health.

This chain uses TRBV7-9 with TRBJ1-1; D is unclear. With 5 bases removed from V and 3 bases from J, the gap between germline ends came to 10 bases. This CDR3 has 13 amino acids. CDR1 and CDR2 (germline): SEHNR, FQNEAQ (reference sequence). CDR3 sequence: CASSPEWDTEAFF. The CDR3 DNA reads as TGTGCCAGCAGCCCCGAATGGGACACTGAAGCTTTCTTT.

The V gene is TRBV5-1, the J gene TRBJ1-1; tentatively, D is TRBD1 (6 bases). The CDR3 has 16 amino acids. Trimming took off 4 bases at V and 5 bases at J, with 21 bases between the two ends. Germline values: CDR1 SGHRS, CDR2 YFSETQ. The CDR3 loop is CASSPQGGGLATEAFF. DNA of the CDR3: TGCGCCAGCAGCCCGCAAGGGGGGGGGCTAGCAACTGAAGCTTTCTTT.

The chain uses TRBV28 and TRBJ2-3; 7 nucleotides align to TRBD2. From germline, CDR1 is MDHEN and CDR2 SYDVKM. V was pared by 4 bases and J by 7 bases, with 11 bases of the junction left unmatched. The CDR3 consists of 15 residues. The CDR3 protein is CASSSSSGSAHTQYF. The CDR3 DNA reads TGTGCCAGCAGTTCCTCTAGCGGTTCGGCTCATACGCAGTATTTT.

CDR3 in DNA: TGTGCCAGTAGTACCCTGCTGGGGGCAGGTGGCTACACCTTC. This codes for CASSTLLGAGGYTF. V usage is TRBV19 and J usage is TRBJ1-2, with D possibly TRBD1 on 6 matching bases. The V end was cut by 4 bases, the J end by 7 bases, with 16 bases between. This CDR3 comprises 14 residues. Germline loops: CDR1 LNHDA, CDR2 SQIVND (reference sequence).